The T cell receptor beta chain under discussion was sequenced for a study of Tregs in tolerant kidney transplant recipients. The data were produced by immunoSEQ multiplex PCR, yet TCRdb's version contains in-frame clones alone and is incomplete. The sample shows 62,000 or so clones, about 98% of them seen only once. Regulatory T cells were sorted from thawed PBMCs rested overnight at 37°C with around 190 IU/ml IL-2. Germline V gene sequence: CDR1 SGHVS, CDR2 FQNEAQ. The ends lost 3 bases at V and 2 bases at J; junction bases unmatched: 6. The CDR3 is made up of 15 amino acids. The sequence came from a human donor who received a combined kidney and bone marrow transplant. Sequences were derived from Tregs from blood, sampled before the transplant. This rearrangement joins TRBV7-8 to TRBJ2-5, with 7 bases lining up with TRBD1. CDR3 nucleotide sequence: TGTGCCAGCAGCTTGAGGGGGACAGTACAAGAGACCCAGTACTTC. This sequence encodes CASSLRGTVQETQYF.